This TCR beta chain was retrieved from a study of blood T cell repertoires in COVID-19. About the study: T cells, B-cell-depleted T cells, or PBMCs supplied cDNA or gDNA.

Profiled with immunoSEQ multiplex PCR; TCRdb holds only in-frame clones, not every one. Here the sample spans about 360,000 clones, 81% being singletons. V shed 0 bases and J shed 9 bases, with 36 bases lying between them. The germline V gene has CDR1 MGHRA and CDR2 YSYEKL. The CDR3 totals 22 residues. V and J are TRBV4-1 and TRBJ2-1, with D perhaps matching TRBD1 (7 bases). The sequenced sample consisted of peripheral blood. The TCR comes from a human donor with acute or convalescent COVID-19. The donor label of this sample is uncertain. CDR3 amino acids: CASSQDRRPGGNPQRRAGEQFF. The CDR3 DNA follows: TGCGCCAGCAGCCAAGATCGAAGGCCAGGGGGAAACCCTCAGCGGAGGGCGGGTGAGCAGTTCTTC.